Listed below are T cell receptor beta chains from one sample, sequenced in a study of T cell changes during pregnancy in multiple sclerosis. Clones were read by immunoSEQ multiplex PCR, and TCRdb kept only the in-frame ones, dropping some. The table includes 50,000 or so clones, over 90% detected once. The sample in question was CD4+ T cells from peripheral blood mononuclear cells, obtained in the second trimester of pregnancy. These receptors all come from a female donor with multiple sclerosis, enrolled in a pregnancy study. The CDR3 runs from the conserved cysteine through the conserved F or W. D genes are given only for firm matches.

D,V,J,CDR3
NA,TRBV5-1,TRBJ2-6,CATTDPTTSSGANVLTF
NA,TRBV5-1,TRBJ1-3,CASSQGSSGNTIYF
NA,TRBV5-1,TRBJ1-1,CASSPGPTGRQTEAFF
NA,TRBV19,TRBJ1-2,CASSIGWEDGYTF
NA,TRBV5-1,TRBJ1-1,CASSLLQANTEAFF
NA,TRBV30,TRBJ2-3,CAWSAGFGTDTQYF
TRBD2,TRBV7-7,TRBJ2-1,CASSLEAGGPNEQFF
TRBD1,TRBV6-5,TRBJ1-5,CASSRDRGTGQPQHF
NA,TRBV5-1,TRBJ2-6,CASSLAGIGANVLTF
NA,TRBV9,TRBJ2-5,CASSPRGQETQYF
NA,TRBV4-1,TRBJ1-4,CASSQEFGRVTNEKLFF
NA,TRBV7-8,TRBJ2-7,CASSSTGHSYEQYF
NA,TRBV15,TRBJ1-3,CATSRDPFDREF
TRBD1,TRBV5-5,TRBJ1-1,CASSWQGAGSTEAFF
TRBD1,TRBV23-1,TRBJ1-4,CASSRQGCNEKLFF
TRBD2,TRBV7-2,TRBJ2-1,CASSPRAGGPHEQFF
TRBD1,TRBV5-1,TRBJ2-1,CASSLAGTGPYNEQFF
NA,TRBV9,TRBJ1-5,CASSSDGSQPQHF
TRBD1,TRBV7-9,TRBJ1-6,CASSLYRDRDNSPLHF
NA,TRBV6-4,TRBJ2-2,CASSDIGGELFF
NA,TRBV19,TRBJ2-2,CASNVGGPGGELFF
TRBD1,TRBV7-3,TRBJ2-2,CASSGIGTANTGELFF
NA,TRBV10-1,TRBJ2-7,CASTAGVRYEQYF
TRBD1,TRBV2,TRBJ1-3,CARRTGPSGNTIYF
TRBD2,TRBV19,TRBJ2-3,CASTPTSGSLTDTQYF
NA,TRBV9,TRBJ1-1,CASSETEGLNTEAFF
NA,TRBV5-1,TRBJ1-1,CASSSQGGDTEAFF
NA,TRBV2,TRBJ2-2,CASSGLAGGRTGELFF
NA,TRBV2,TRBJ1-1,CASSLAGLFTEAFF
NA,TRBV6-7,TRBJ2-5,CASSENRVGETQYF
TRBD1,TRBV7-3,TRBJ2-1,CASSPDDRVKQFF
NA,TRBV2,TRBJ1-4,CASSEEAGAEEKLFF
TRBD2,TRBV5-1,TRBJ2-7,CASSLSGRAAYEQYF
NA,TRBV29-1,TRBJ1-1,CSVETPAGEAFF
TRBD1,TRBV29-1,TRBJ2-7,CSATDRDPYEQYF
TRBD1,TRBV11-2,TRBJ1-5,CASSDRGVNQPQHF
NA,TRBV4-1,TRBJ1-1,CASSQVLYGNTEAFF
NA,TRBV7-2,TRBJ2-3,CASSSPGVSPDTQYF
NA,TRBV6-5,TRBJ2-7,CASSNLDLQGGEQYF
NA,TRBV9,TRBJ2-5,CASSAIGGTYGTQYF
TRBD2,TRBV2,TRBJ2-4,CATQGRDSGDIQYF
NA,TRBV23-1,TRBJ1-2,CASSLTRVNYGYTF
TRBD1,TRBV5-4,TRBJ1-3,CASSPRTGENTIYF
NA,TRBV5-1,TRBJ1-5,CASSLAGDGQPQHF
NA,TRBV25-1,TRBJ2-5,CASSEATGETQYF
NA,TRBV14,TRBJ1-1,CASSHRGMNTEAFF
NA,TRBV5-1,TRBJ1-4,CASRASAITNEKLFF
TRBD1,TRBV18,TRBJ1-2,CASSPLPGQDYGYTF
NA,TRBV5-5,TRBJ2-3,CASSLASAGLADTQYF
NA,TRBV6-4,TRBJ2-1,CASSDSIRGSYNEQFF
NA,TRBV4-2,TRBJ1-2,CASSQVHANYGYTF